Sequencing of this T cell receptor beta chain was carried out in a study of cytomegalovirus exposure and HLA in healthy donors (dated by TCRdb to about 2017). Some background on the complete study: An earlier analysis of approximately 640 of the donors reported roughly 270 Gb of sequence data and 100 million to 130 million unique TCR beta sequences from around 200 million T cells. Both class I and class II loci were covered by HLA typing, at four-digit resolution. In addition to the first cohort of around 670 subjects, a separate validation cohort of 130 or so different subjects was used. Alongside the repertoire data, information on donor age, sex, ethnicity and CMV serostatus was compiled. All discovery cohort repertoires had been generated using a single sequencing platform. Of the 300 to 500 genotyped donors, approximately 81% were placed in the genetic ancestry cluster associated with self-reported Caucasian donors. A later genetic analysis used genome-wide SNP genotypes for 398 of the 666 donors, treating that subset as a discovery cohort. An earlier analysis of more than 450 of the donors used high-throughput TCR beta sequencing to judge whether each TCR beta V gene segment behaved as functional or pseudogenic. Rather than drawing on any new phenotypic data, the later analysis identified candidate immune exposures from TCR beta sequences and the way those sequences occurred across donors. A later analysis re-examined previously published TCR beta repertoires from more than 650 donors and added high-resolution HLA genotyping to investigate patterns of TCR occurrence. Because of strong linkage in the cohort, 5 or 6 DR-DQ haplotypes were treated as single units for association and clustering. The study aimed to test whether cataloging public T cell receptors could reveal signatures of past pathogen exposure. The study profiled the T cell repertoires of fewer than 850 subjects by immunosequencing and related them to cytomegalovirus serostatus. Roughly 290 gigabases of sequencing data and 70 million to 100 million unique TCR sequences made up an early release that covered over 550 HLA-typed donors. High-throughput TCR immunosequencing, statistical association of individual TCRs with disease status, and machine learning were combined to predict cytomegalovirus infection status. Typing coverage varied by locus: 629-630 donors for A, B, C, DRB1 and DQB1; 500 to 550 for DQA1; nearly 610 for DPA1; approximately 470 for DPB1. Among some 400 genotyped donors of the cohort, an average of around 250,000 unique TCR beta nucleotide sequences was sequenced per donor, of which 15% to 20% were non-productive.

The cohort was made up of under 800 healthy bone marrow donors. At the time of sampling, every cohort member was nominally healthy, though immune exposures that went unrecorded were likely present. The donor was CMV seronegative and was included in the group of over 300 seronegative cohort members. A peripheral blood sample was provided by each donor, and peripheral blood mononuclear cells were used for TCR beta sequencing. Genomic DNA was extracted from the blood cell samples with the Qiagen DNeasy Blood Extraction Kit. As encoded in the germline V gene (reference sequence), CDR1 is SEHNR while CDR2 is FQNEAQ. The CDR3 sequence holds 15 residues, the cysteine and phenylalanine included. Only CDR3 DNA is held: 45 bases, read in frame from base 1. Unmatched junction bases come to 3, with V trimmed by 5 bases and J by 0 bases. As regards this clone: Its antigen is unknown. No qualities accompany the bases; no much larger clone lies one base away.

Results the study describes overall, beyond this receptor: According to a later analysis, parvovirus B19, influenza, CMV and Epstein-Barr virus appeared linked to several top co-occurrence clusters. Compared with equally common non-associated chains, HLA-associated TCR beta chains in a later analysis were more clonally expanded and had lower generation probabilities. Immune exposure information for the cohort was limited to CMV serostatus. In a later analysis, most CMV-associated TCR beta chains were found to appear HLA-restricted, with HLA associations seemingly driven largely by CMV exposure. The study listed 170 or so TCR beta chains as associated with cytomegalovirus. In vitro tests confirmed that a few of the cytomegalovirus-associated TCR beta chains recognize cytomegalovirus antigens. Because counts were too low, roughly 16 rarely observed V segments, including chromosome 9 orphons, were excluded from the earlier analysis of 587 of the donors. A later analysis found that TCR association rates varied across HLA loci, with DRB1 alleles showing the most associated TCRs and HLA-C alleles the fewest. Across donors, most TCR sequences were observed very rarely, whereas some public TCRs were present in many individuals. The 87-base-pair reads could not distinguish some IMGT-functional V segments, including TRBV6-2 and TRBV6-3, so those segments were excluded. Cytomegalovirus status was reported to be diagnosed by the classifier with high specificity and sensitivity in both the original and validation cohorts. Because HLA typing was unavailable for some donors at each locus, only the typed subset was used in association tests. Correlated functional status among segregating V segments might be attributable to linkage disequilibrium, but an unknown experimental factor could not be ruled out. V-gene and J-gene trimming of TCR beta chains was associated with a missense DCLRE1C variant in a later genetic analysis, and the association was replicated in an independent cohort. Presence/absence analyses assumed roughly uniform sequencing depth across donors, an assumption that may not hold. The cohort was sequenced for TCR beta chains only, and without alpha or paired-chain data the features that could be detected were limited. A further reported finding was that TCR beta sequences accurately predicted the HLA-A and HLA-B alleles for most subjects in the first cohort. Broadly in line with IMGT annotations, most TCR beta V segments showed up in productive rearrangements about 87% or about 30% of the time in an earlier analysis of roughly 590 of the donors. In a later analysis, around 17,000 TCR beta sequences were associated with specific HLA alleles at a false discovery rate of 0.05. Assigning TCR associations to individual alleles was difficult when HLA alleles, especially DR and DQ, strongly co-occurred. Compared with the approximately 670-donor mean, donors in an Asian-associated ancestry cluster had fewer N-insertions in productive TCRs, according to a later genetic analysis. It was suggested by the authors that the approach could potentially be generalized to other disease states and immunological phenotypes. A group of highly shared sequence variants was considered likely to be a technical artifact of the sequencing pipeline.

The library came from the immunoSEQ multiplex PCR assay. A mixture of 60 forward primers for TCR Vbeta segments and 13 reverse primers for TCR Jbeta segments was used in the multiplex PCR. The CDR3 region of rearranged TCR beta genes was amplified from genomic DNA by a multiplex PCR assay. On the Illumina HiSeq System, the amplified TCR beta libraries were sequenced as 87-base-pair reads. The authors' analysis ran thus. Across the 666 repertoires, a later analysis counted tens of millions of unique TCR beta chains, roughly 11 million of which were shared by at least two donors. Raw reads were error-corrected and collapsed into unique sequences by a nearest-neighbor algorithm in which closely related sequences were merged to remove PCR and sequencing errors. V, D and J gene segments were assigned by aligning CDR3 sequences to IMGT reference sequences. Each retained sequence needed at least a six-nucleotide match to both a V gene segment and a J gene segment. A rearrangement was called productive if the CDR3 had no stop codons and remained in frame with V and J, and every other rearrangement was called non-productive. Following IMGT convention, CDR3 was defined as the stretch from the second conserved V-encoded cysteine up to the conserved J-encoded phenylalanine. The earlier analysis of about 590 of the donors excluded sequences that lacked an unambiguous match to a single V gene segment. An earlier analysis of over 450 of the donors classified V segments as functional when productive rearrangements were above 56.7% and as segregating when the standard deviation between donors was above 5%. A statistical classification framework was built to diagnose cytomegalovirus status from the catalog of TCR beta chain sequences. A later analysis assigned V and J genes by comparing TCR nucleotide sequences with IMGT/GENE-DB human TR gene sequences. In a later analysis, CDR3 sequences and most-parsimonious VDJ recombination scenarios were assigned using the TCRdist pipeline. In a later analysis, every TCR beta chain was defined by the combination of its CDR3 amino acid sequence and its V-gene family, and reads without a unique V-gene family were dropped. As a way to deal with suspected cross-contamination and a sequencing artifact, a later analysis dropped hundreds of nucleotide sequences that were highly shared and had low generation probability. In a later analysis, a clonal expansion index was calculated for each public chain from normalized within-repertoire ranks of inferred template counts. Generation probabilities in a later analysis came from a VDJ recombination model fitted to out-of-frame rearrangements, and those results were checked against IGoR. A later analysis scored TCR-TCR, TCR-HLA and TCR-CMV co-occurrence with hypergeometric tests, applying a repertoire-size bias correction to TCR pairs. False discovery rates were estimated in a later analysis by permuting HLA or CMV assignments 20 times. In a later analysis, co-occurring TCRs were grouped using DBSCAN, and TCRdist sequence similarity was added for clustering within HLA-allele-positive subsets. Co-occurrence clustering excluded repertoires with fewer than 30,000 or more than 120,000 public chains, plus five with anomalous nucleotide sharing. In TCRdb, the immuneACCESS table is reduced to in-frame sequences with V and J assigned. These tables do not hold every clone; where another copy was compared, an unresolved V gene accounts for under half, and the others remain unexplained. The DNA was the basis for D and trimming; V, J and clone size are from that table. In all, the sample holds about 69,000 clones, and about three quarters of those were seen once. The ten largest make up 3% to 4% of the sample.

This sequence originates from a man younger than 35 in good health and CMV-seronegative. The sequence links TRBV7-9 to TRBJ2-3, with 9 middle bases fitting TRBD1. The sequenced material came from PBMCs. Here is the DNA: TGTGCCAGCAGCGCAACAGGGGGCAGCACAGATACGCAGTATTTT. It specifies CASSATGGSTDTQYF.